This entry lists 30 T cell receptor beta chains sequenced from one sample in a study of blood T cell repertoires in COVID-19 (dated by TCRdb to 2020 to 2021). The library was prepared using the immunoSEQ multiplex PCR assay. Here the immuneACCESS table is served through TCRdb, limited to in-frame sequences with V and J called. Missing clones are a known gap in these copies; in checked studies unresolved V genes cover under half, and the rest lacks a known reason. For this sample there are around 370,000 clones; around 87% appear just once. Of the sample, around 6% falls within the top ten clones. The source material was peripheral blood. The receptors were gathered from a woman in her fifties or sixties with COVID-19, enrolled during active disease.

V is TRBV7-9 and J is TRBJ2-3, with 8 bases lining up with TRBD2. Germline V gene lookup returns CDR1 SEHNR and CDR2 FQNEAQ (reference sequence). The V and J ends lost 11 bases and 3 bases, in that order; junction bases with no gene match: 10. The CDR3 spans 14 residues. The CDR3, as DNA: TGTGCCGGGGGGCTAGCGGGTGTAACAGATACGCAGTATTTT. This sequence encodes CAGGLAGVTDTQYF.

The chain combines TRBV7-9 with TRBJ2-7; D remains ambiguous. CDR3 size: 12 residues. Germline CDR1 SEHNR, CDR2 FQNEAQ (reference sequence). The germline V and J ends were trimmed by 5 bases and 2 bases, with 7 bases remaining between them. CDR3 sequence: CASSLETYEQYF. DNA of the CDR3: TGTGCCAGCAGCCTTGAGACCTACGAGCAGTACTTC.

The chain recombines TRBV4-3 with TRBJ2-7, with a possible D match to TRBD2 (6 bases). The CDR3 is made up of 16 amino acids. Germline V gene sequence: CDR1 LGHNA, CDR2 YSLEER. V was cut by 0 bases and J by 0 bases, with 12 bases left in between. The CDR3 nucleotides are TGCGCCAGCAGCCAAGAAGCGGGCGGGATCTCCTACGAGCAGTACTTC. Amino acids: CASSQEAGGISYEQYF.

This rearrangement joins TRBV2 to TRBJ1-4; the match to TRBD1 covers 8 bases. Germline-derived CDR1 and CDR2 are SNHLY and FYNNEI. Trimming at V came to 4 bases and at J to 8 bases, leaving 6 bases not matched to a gene. There are 14 residues in the CDR3. For the CDR3, the DNA is TGTGCCAGCAGTGCTGGACAGGGTCGCGAAAAACTGTTTTTT. The encoded protein is CASSAGQGREKLFF.

The genes are TRBV5-1 and TRBJ2-7; D possibly corresponds to TRBD2 (6 bases). V gave up 0 bases and J gave up 5 bases, with 12 bases separating them. Germline V gene data show CDR1 as SGHRS and CDR2 as YFSETQ. The CDR3 is 14 amino acids. This chain's CDR3 is CASSLARGSNEQYF. CDR3 nucleotide sequence: TGCGCCAGCAGCTTGGCCCGGGGGTCTAACGAGCAGTACTTC.

The chain employs TRBV7-2 and TRBJ1-2; 8 nucleotides agree with TRBD1. The CDR3 is made up of 16 amino acids. V lost 5 bases to trimming and J lost 5 bases; unmatched junction nucleotides: 13. Germline values: CDR1 SGHTA, CDR2 FQGNSA. CDR3 sequence reads: CASSPEGGQVGYGYTF. The CDR3 region has the DNA TGTGCCAGCAGCCCAGAGGGGGGACAGGTCGGATATGGCTACACCTTC. The whole variable domain, filled in from reference TRBV7-2 and TRBJ1-2, reads GAGVSQSPSNKVTEKGKDVELRCDPISGHTALYWYRQSLGQGLEFLIYFQGNSAPDKSGLPSDRFSAERTGGSVSTLTIQRTQQEDSAVYLCASSPEGGQVGYGYTFGSGTRLTVV.

This clone has a single count. The chain couples TRBV11-3 to TRBJ2-7; 12 positions match TRBD2. The germline V gene has CDR1 SGHNT and CDR2 YENEEA. The V segment lost 5 bases and the J segment 3 bases; nucleotides outside the gene matches: 2. The CDR3 has 14 amino acids. The CDR3 is CASSASGRVYEQYF. In nucleotides, the CDR3 is TGTGCCAGCAGCGCTAGCGGGAGGGTCTACGAGCAGTACTTC.

The chain joins TRBV11-3 to TRBJ1-2; no clear D gene. CDR1 and CDR2 (germline): SGHNT, YENEEA. Trimming stripped 3 bases from V and 6 bases from J, with 20 bases between. The CDR3 sequence is 16 residues long. This chain's CDR3 is CASSFLLVATNHGYTF. CDR3 coding DNA: TGTGCCAGCAGCTTTCTTCTGGTAGCAACGAACCATGGCTACACCTTC.

The gene calls are TRBV2 and TRBJ2-4, with 8 bases that match TRBD1. This CDR3 is built from 15 residues. Trimming at V came to 5 bases and at J to 1 base, leaving 4 bases not matched to a gene. The V gene's germline CDR1 is SNHLY and CDR2 FYNNEI. CDR3 in DNA: TGTGCCAGCAGTCCGGACAGGGCGGCCAAAAACATTCAGTACTTC. The encoded protein is CASSPDRAAKNIQYF.

V is TRBV21-1 and J is TRBJ1-2; the listed D gene, TRBD1, was not tested against the DNA. TRBV21-1 is designated a pseudogene. The CDR3 has 14 residues. The CDR3 loop is CASSSSVRGYGYTF. In DNA, the CDR3 is TGTGCCAGCAGCAGTAGTGTCAGGGGCTATGGCTACACCTTC.

A remark on this clone: The germline gene is not matched at one end of the junction; a read error may be the cause. The V gene is TRBV7-7, the J gene TRBJ2-5, with 7 bases aligning to TRBD1. The CDR3 totals 12 residues. The germline V gene has CDR1 SSHAT and CDR2 FNYEAQ (reference sequence). CDR3 nucleotides: TGTGCTAGCAGCTACAGGGGACAGACCCAGTACTTC. Its protein product is CASSYRGQTQYF. Looking up the rest from reference TRBV7-7 and TRBJ2-5 gives the full variable domain: GAGVSQSPRYKVTKRGQDVTLRCDPISSHATLYWYQQALGQGPEFLTYFNYEAQPDKSGLPSDRFSAERPEGSISTLTIQRTEQRDSAMYRCASSYRGQTQYFGPGTRLLVL.

V is TRBV7-8 and J is TRBJ2-7, with D uncertain. This CDR3 contains 11 residues. Germline V gene sequence: CDR1 SGHVS, CDR2 FQNEAQ. The germline V and J ends were trimmed by 5 bases and 3 bases, with 5 bases remaining between them. The CDR3 DNA reads as TGTGCCAGCAGCCGGTACTACGAGCAGTACTTC. Its translation is CASSRYYEQYF.

This chain connects TRBV6-5 to TRBJ1-2, with D possibly matching TRBD1 (5 bases). CDR1 is MNHEY, CDR2 SVGAGI, per germline. Between the trimmed V and J ends, which lost 0 bases and 7 bases, there was a span of 9 bases. The CDR3 is 13 residues long. DNA of the CDR3: TGTGCCAGCAGTTACTCGGGCGGGGGTGGCTACACCTTC. This encodes CASSYSGGGGYTF.

The table lists this clone with a count of one. The chain is built from TRBV29-1 and TRBJ2-1, with a tentative D call TRBD2 (6 bases). V was trimmed by 3 bases and J by 3 bases, leaving 12 bases between them. Germline CDR1 reads SQVTM; CDR2 reads ANQGSEA. This CDR3 has 14 amino acids. CDR3 nucleotides: TGCAGCGTTGACGGCGGGACCTACTACAATGAGCAGTTCTTC. Protein: CSVDGGTYYNEQFF.

The chain joins TRBV5-1 to TRBJ2-3; TRBD1 might be the D (5 bases). Germline lookup yields CDR1 SGHRS and CDR2 YFSETQ. Trimming cost V 2 bases and J 0 bases, with 10 bases left between them. CDR3 length: 15 amino acids. The CDR3 DNA reads as TGCGCCAGCAGCTTTATGACAGCTAGCACAGATACGCAGTATTTT. Translation gives CASSFMTASTDTQYF.

V usage is TRBV4-2 and J usage is TRBJ2-1, with 8 bases matching TRBD1. J lost 8 bases, V lost 3 bases, and 3 bases had no gene match. Germline V gene sequence: CDR1 LGHNA, CDR2 YNFKEQ. The CDR3 sequence is 13 residues long. CDR3 sequence reads: CASSQGQAYEQFF. In nucleotides, the CDR3 is TGTGCCAGCAGCCAGGGACAGGCCTATGAGCAGTTCTTC.

This chain connects TRBV19 to TRBJ1-4; 7 bases are a match to TRBD1. Germline V CDR1 and CDR2: LNHDA, SQIVND (reference sequence). The CDR3 is made up of 15 amino acids. V shed 3 bases, J shed 4 bases, and the junction held 5 bases outside the gene matches. Written as DNA, the CDR3 is TGTGCCAGTAGTATCACACAGGGGAATAATGAAAAACTGTTTTTT. As protein: CASSITQGNNEKLFF.

The chain employs TRBV5-6 and TRBJ2-2; 9 positions agree with TRBD2. The CDR3 extends over 14 amino acids. In germline, CDR1 is SGHDT, CDR2 YYEEEE. Trimming took 2 bases from V and 4 from J; bases not matched to a gene: 0. The CDR3 here is CASSFSGSTGELFF. CDR3 nucleotides: TGTGCCAGCAGCTTTAGCGGGAGCACCGGGGAGCTGTTTTTT.

As for this clone: Other DNA variants within this sample encode the same CDR3. The chain combines TRBV30 with TRBJ2-5; D not resolved. This CDR3 is built from 12 residues. Germline loops: CDR1 GTSNPN, CDR2 SVGIG (reference sequence). Trimming pared 0 bases from V and 3 bases from J, leaving 5 bases between. CDR3 nucleotides: TGTGCCTGGAGTGTGGCGGAAGAGACCCAGTACTTC. It yields the protein CAWSVAEETQYF. Combining the CDR3 with reference TRBV30 and TRBJ2-5 gives the whole variable domain SQTIHQWPATLVQPVGSPLSLECTVEGTSNPNLYWYRQAAGRGLQLLFYSVGIGQISSEVPQNLSASRPQDRQFILSSKKLLLSDSGFYLCAWSVAEETQYFGPGTRLLVL.

The V gene is TRBV14, the J gene TRBJ2-1; 9 nucleotides agree with TRBD2. The CDR3 extends over 15 amino acids. CDR1 is SGHDN and CDR2 is FVKESK in the germline V gene. After removal of 4 bases from V and 7 bases from J, the junction contained 8 bases not matched to a gene. The CDR3 nucleotides are TGTGCCAGCAGCCCGAGCGGGAGGAGTCGGAATGAGCAGTTCTTC. Translation: CASSPSGRSRNEQFF.

This chain joins TRBV3-1 (or the pseudogene TRBV3-2) and TRBJ1-2; TRBD1 agrees at 7 bases. The V gene end was trimmed by 2 bases and the J gene end by 2 bases; junction bases not matched to a gene: 8. CDR3 length: 16 residues. Germline V gives CDR1 LGHDT, CDR2 YNNKEL (reference sequence). In nucleotides, the CDR3 is TGTGCCAGCAGCCAAACGAAGGGCAGGGGGAACTATGGCTACACCTTC. It codes for CASSQTKGRGNYGYTF.

In DNA form, the CDR3 reads TGTGCCAGCTCTCCCGGGACAGGGTTTGGCTACACCTTC. Translated, it gives CASSPGTGFGYTF. The chain recombines TRBV18 with TRBJ1-2; 9 bases align to TRBD1. CDR1 and CDR2 from the germline V gene are KGHSH and LQKENI. V dropped 6 bases and J dropped 7; count of bases not matched to a gene: 6. This CDR3 contains 13 residues.

This clone was picked up many times. This sequence joins TRBV7-2 and TRBJ1-2; TRBD1 aligns across 9 bases. CDR1 and CDR2 (germline): SGHTA, FQGNSA. CDR3 length: 15 amino acids. Germline trimming cut 7 bases from V and 3 bases from J; bases unmatched to any gene: 9. The CDR3 here is CASTPGTGIDYGYTF. DNA for the CDR3: TGTGCCAGCACCCCTGGGACAGGGATCGACTATGGCTACACCTTC.

V is TRBV24-1 and J is TRBJ1-3; 8 bases are shared with TRBD1. Germline loops: CDR1 KGHDR, CDR2 SFDVKD. J was trimmed by 4 bases and V by 3 bases; bases with no gene match: 4. The CDR3 totals 15 residues. The CDR3 DNA reads TGTGCCACCAGTGATCCGACAGGGGACGGAAACACCATATATTTT. Protein: CATSDPTGDGNTIYF.

The chain links TRBV19 to TRBJ2-1, with 15 bases aligning to TRBD2. This CDR3 comprises 19 residues. The germline gives CDR1 LNHDA, CDR2 SQIVND (reference sequence). Trimming cost V 5 bases and J 1 base; bases outside gene matches: 9. This CDR3 is CASSASGTSGRKSYNEQFF. In nucleotides, the CDR3 is TGTGCCAGTAGTGCTTCCGGGACTAGCGGGAGGAAATCCTACAATGAGCAGTTCTTC. Filled out from reference TRBV19 and TRBJ2-1, the complete variable domain reads DGGITQSPKYLFRKEGQNVTLSCEQNLNHDAMYWYRQDPGQGLRLIYYSQIVNDFQKGDIAEGYSVSREKKESFPLTVTSAQKNPTAFYLCASSASGTSGRKSYNEQFFGPGTRLTVL.

Worth noting for this clone: Additional DNA sequences in this sample encode the identical CDR3. V and J are TRBV19 and TRBJ2-7, with TRBD2 matching over 7 bases. This CDR3 region has 13 residues. Unmatched junction bases numbered 1, after V lost 3 bases and J lost 2 bases. Germline-derived CDR1 and CDR2 are LNHDA and SQIVND (reference sequence). This CDR3 is CASSIGGAYEQYF. In DNA form, the CDR3 reads TGTGCCAGTAGTATTGGGGGGGCCTACGAGCAGTACTTC.

The J gene is TRBJ2-1, the V gene TRBV19, with 8 bases matching TRBD2. Germline V gene data show CDR1 as LNHDA and CDR2 as SQIVND (reference sequence). This CDR3 is 14 amino acids long. Unmatched junction bases numbered 7, after V lost 6 bases and J lost 6 bases. As DNA, the CDR3 is TGTGCCAGTAGGCAGGGACTAGGTCGCAATGAGCAGTTCTTC. Translated, it gives CASRQGLGRNEQFF. Together with reference TRBV19 and TRBJ2-1, the CDR3 gives the full variable domain: DGGITQSPKYLFRKEGQNVTLSCEQNLNHDAMYWYRQDPGQGLRLIYYSQIVNDFQKGDIAEGYSVSREKKESFPLTVTSAQKNPTAFYLCASRQGLGRNEQFFGPGTRLTVL.

The CDR3 nucleotides read TGCGCCAGCAGCCAAGATCGCACAGCGGGTACAGATACGCAGTATTTT. Translation: CASSQDRTAGTDTQYF. The chain combines TRBV4-1 with TRBJ2-3, with D maybe TRBD2 (6 bases). The CDR3 covers 16 residues. Per the germline V gene, CDR1 is MGHRA and CDR2 is YSYEKL. The germline V and J ends were trimmed by 0 bases and 3 bases, with 13 bases remaining between them.

The chain combines TRBV19 with TRBJ2-1, with a possible D match to TRBD1 (6 bases). Germline V CDR1 and CDR2: LNHDA, SQIVND (reference sequence). The V and J ends lost 7 bases and 9 bases respectively, with 16 bases between them. The CDR3 has 13 residues. In DNA form, the CDR3 reads TGTGCCAGTACAAGCGGACCCAGGGGTGAGCAGTTCTTC. Its translation is CASTSGPRGEQFF.

The rearrangement links TRBV10-3 to TRBJ2-7; D is undetermined. Germline V gives CDR1 ENHRY, CDR2 SYGVKD. V gave up 4 bases and J gave up 5 bases, with 6 bases separating them. CDR3 size: 11 residues. CDR3 amino acids: CAISGVDEQYF. CDR3 coding DNA: TGTGCCATCAGTGGTGTCGACGAGCAGTACTTC.